One sample yielded the 24 T cell receptor beta chains listed below, sequenced in a study of identifying expanded T cells in peripheral blood. Only in-frame clones appear in the TCRdb table, and some are missing; sequencing was by immunoSEQ multiplex PCR. The data hold tens of thousands of clones, with 88% observed a single time. The sequencing input was blood. Receptors originate from a person between 18 and 75 years old in good health.

This sequence joins TRBV5-6 and TRBJ2-7, with 7 bases identical to TRBD1. The J segment lost 1 base and the V segment lost 0 bases, leaving 10 bases of the junction unmatched. The CDR3 extends over 17 amino acids. CDR1 and CDR2 from the germline V gene are SGHDT and YYEEEE. CDR3 bases: TGTGCCAGCAGCTTGGGCCGGGACAGCGAAATTTCCTACGAGCAGTACTTC. Protein product: CASSLGRDSEISYEQYF.

CDR3 nucleotides: TGCGCCAGCAGCCAAATCAGGGACAGCAATCCATGGGGGGAGACCCAGTACTTC. Residues: CASSQIRDSNPWGETQYF. V and J are TRBV4-1 and TRBJ2-5; 7 nucleotides line up with TRBD1. Germline lookup yields CDR1 MGHRA and CDR2 YSYEKL. The CDR3 is made up of 18 amino acids. Losses at the gene ends were 2 bases for V and 5 bases for J; bases not matched to a gene: 17.

This chain links TRBV19 with TRBJ2-5; no clear D. In germline, CDR1 is LNHDA, CDR2 SQIVND (reference sequence). The length of the CDR3 is 13 residues. Trimming took 6 bases from V and 0 from J, leaving 8 bases between them. The CDR3 DNA reads as TGTGCCAGTAGCCACCTACACCAAGAGACCCAGTACTTC. Translating gives CASSHLHQETQYF.

This chain uses TRBV18 with TRBJ1-1; 8 bases agree with TRBD1. Germline-derived CDR1 and CDR2 are KGHSH and LQKENI. The CDR3 is 12 amino acids. The junction had 4 bases not matched to a gene; V was cut back by 2 bases and J by 11 bases. CDR3 coding DNA: TGTGCCAGCTCACCAGGACAGGGAGAGGCTTTCTTT. This encodes CASSPGQGEAFF.

This clone was seen ten or more times. V usage is TRBV4-3 and J usage is TRBJ2-2; D possibly corresponds to TRBD1 (5 bases). This CDR3 contains 15 residues. V lost 0 bases, J lost 5 bases, and 10 bases lay in between. From germline, CDR1 is LGHNA and CDR2 YSLEER. The CDR3 spells CASSQEQGITGELFF. CDR3 nucleotides: TGCGCCAGCAGCCAAGAGCAGGGAATAACCGGGGAGCTGTTTTTT.

The gene calls are TRBV28 and TRBJ2-1; D call uncertain. The germline gives CDR1 MDHEN, CDR2 SYDVKM. Trimming cost V 3 bases and J 4 bases, with 19 bases left between them. The CDR3 length is 17 residues. DNA for the CDR3: TGTGCCAGCAGTTTCGACCGAAGGGCCCCCGGGTACAATGAGCAGTTCTTC. Its translation: CASSFDRRAPGYNEQFF.

Turning to this clone: Other nucleotide sequences in the sample specify the same CDR3. The rearrangement uses TRBV5-1 and TRBJ2-5, with 14 bases fitting TRBD2. Germline trimming cut 3 bases from V and 1 base from J; bases unmatched to any gene: 2. This CDR3 comprises 16 residues. Germline lookup yields CDR1 SGHRS and CDR2 YFSETQ. CDR3 region: CASSSTSGGVQETQYF. Written as DNA, the CDR3 is TGCGCCAGCAGCTCGACTAGCGGGGGGGTCCAAGAGACCCAGTACTTC. Using reference TRBV5-1 and TRBJ2-5 for the parts outside the CDR3, the full variable domain is KAGVTQTPRYLIKTRGQQVTLSCSPISGHRSVSWYQQTPGQGLQFLFEYFSETQRNKGNFPGRFSGRQFSNSRSEMNVSTLELGDSALYLCASSSTSGGVQETQYFGPGTRLLVL.

This rearrangement joins TRBV28 to TRBJ1-2; D is ambiguous. With 6 bases removed from V and 9 bases from J, the gap between germline ends came to 23 bases. The CDR3 consists of 15 residues. Germline CDR1 and CDR2: MDHEN and SYDVKM. The chain's CDR3 is CASSSNGRAPRSYTF. CDR3 in DNA: TGTGCCAGCAGCTCTAATGGACGGGCCCCGCGGAGCTACACCTTC.

In nucleotides, the CDR3 is TGTGCCAGCACCAGGGAGGACACTGAAGCTTTCTTT. Translating gives CASTREDTEAFF. V and J are TRBV4-2 and TRBJ1-1; D might be TRBD1 (5 bases). The CDR3 sequence is 12 residues long. Trimming pared 7 bases from V and 3 bases from J, leaving 9 bases between. CDR1 LGHNA and CDR2 YNFKEQ come from the germline V gene.

This chain joins TRBV27 and TRBJ2-7; the match to TRBD1 covers 10 bases. Germline loops: CDR1 MNHEY, CDR2 SMNVEV (reference sequence). J was trimmed by 3 bases and V by 5 bases; bases with no gene match: 4. The CDR3 runs 14 residues. CDR3 sequence: CASSPGQGVYEQYF. In DNA, the CDR3 is TGTGCCAGCAGTCCCGGACAGGGGGTCTACGAGCAGTACTTC.

This rearrangement joins TRBV11-2 to TRBJ1-5; 7 nucleotides align to TRBD1. V shed 5 bases, J shed 0 bases, and the junction held 4 bases outside the gene matches. The CDR3 has 15 amino acids. Germline CDR1 and CDR2: SGHAT and FQNNGV. The CDR3 DNA follows: TGTGCCAGCAGCCGGGGGACAGTTAGCAATCAGCCCCAGCATTTT. Its translation: CASSRGTVSNQPQHF.

The chain links TRBV10-3 to TRBJ1-4; the D is unclear. V lost 3 bases and J lost 1, with 6 bases in between. The CDR3 loop spans 14 amino acids. Germline V lookup: CDR1 ENHRY, CDR2 SYGVKD. The CDR3: CAISEQITNEKLFF. The CDR3 nucleotides are TGTGCCATCAGTGAACAGATAACTAATGAAAAACTGTTTTTT.

This clone was recorded only once. This rearrangement joins TRBV30 to TRBJ1-1, with 8 bases lining up with TRBD1. The germline V gene has CDR1 GTSNPN and CDR2 SVGIG (reference sequence). V shed 8 bases, J shed 5 bases, and the junction held 7 bases outside the gene matches. There are 12 residues in the CDR3. The CDR3 bases are TGTGCCGTGGACAGGGCGAGGACTGAAGCTTTCTTT. Its protein is CAVDRARTEAFF.

V usage is TRBV30 and J usage is TRBJ1-5, with D uncertain. Germline CDR1 and CDR2: GTSNPN and SVGIG (reference sequence). The CDR3 sequence is 13 residues long. Trimming removed 2 bases at V and 3 bases at J, with 8 bases between. As DNA, the CDR3 is TGTGCCTGGAGTATCAGGAACAATCAGCCCCAGCATTTT. Translating it yields CAWSIRNNQPQHF.

The chain employs TRBV7-8 and TRBJ1-2; D is unresolved. The CDR3 has 16 amino acids. The ends were cut back, 1 base at V and 4 bases at J, with 16 bases in the middle. CDR1 is SGHVS and CDR2 is FQNEAQ in the germline V gene. The chain's CDR3 is CASSLVEGMGFYGYTF. The CDR3 DNA reads as TGTGCCAGCAGCTTAGTTGAGGGAATGGGATTCTATGGCTACACCTTC.

The rearrangement uses TRBV2 and TRBJ1-1, with a weak D call TRBD1 (5 bases). This CDR3 contains 13 residues. Germline V CDR1 and CDR2: SNHLY, FYNNEI. V lost 4 bases and J 4 bases, leaving 10 bases between the germline ends. The CDR3 loop reads CASSARQLTEAFF. For the CDR3, the DNA is TGTGCCAGCAGTGCGCGACAGCTCACTGAAGCTTTCTTT.

CDR3 DNA: TGTGCCACCAGCTGCCCTACGGGGACAAACTATGGCTACACCTTC. Translating gives CATSCPTGTNYGYTF. This chain uses TRBV15 with TRBJ1-2, with D tentatively TRBD1 (6 bases). The CDR3 covers 15 residues. Per germline, CDR1 LNHNV and CDR2 YYDKDF (reference sequence). Trimming shortened V by 5 bases and J by 2 bases, and 15 bases separated the two germline ends.

The rearrangement joins TRBV7-2 to TRBJ2-4; D may match TRBD1 or TRBD2 (5 bases each). CDR3 size: 16 residues. Germline CDR1 is SGHTA and CDR2 is FQGNSA. Trimming took 5 bases from V and 4 from J, leaving 18 bases between them. CDR3 bases: TGTGCCAGCAGCCCCGCGGGTGGGGCGTGGAAAAACATTCAGTACTTC. Its protein is CASSPAGGAWKNIQYF.

The rearrangement links TRBV4-1 to TRBJ2-6; D may be TRBD1 (5 bases). Trimming shortened V by 0 bases and J by 2 bases, and 8 bases separated the two germline ends. The germline V gene has CDR1 MGHRA and CDR2 YSYEKL. This CDR3 has 16 residues. CDR3 in amino acids: CASSQEEGAGANVLTF. The CDR3 nucleotides are TGCGCCAGCAGCCAAGAAGAAGGGGCTGGGGCCAACGTCCTGACTTTC.

The sample holds one count of this clone. The chain links TRBV7-9 to TRBJ1-1; D is possibly TRBD1 (5 bases). The V end was cut by 4 bases, the J end by 2 bases, with 14 bases between. The CDR3 is made up of 15 amino acids. Germline V gives CDR1 SEHNR, CDR2 FQNEAQ (reference sequence). This chain's CDR3 is CASSSASGRNTEAFF. Here the CDR3 DNA reads TGTGCCAGCAGCTCCGCCTCGGGACGCAACACTGAAGCTTTCTTT.

The chain uses TRBV25-1 and TRBJ1-2, with 7 positions matching TRBD1. Germline trimming cut 1 base from V and 4 bases from J; bases unmatched to any gene: 6. Germline V lookup: CDR1 MGHDK, CDR2 SYGVNS. This CDR3 region has 15 residues. The CDR3 sequence: CASSELDREGYGYTF. CDR3 DNA sequence: TGTGCCAGCAGTGAATTAGACAGGGAGGGCTATGGCTACACCTTC.

This clone is classed as medium-sized. The chain has TRBV7-3 and TRBJ2-5; 8 positions match TRBD2. The trim removed 5 bases at V and 6 bases at J, leaving 8 bases unmatched. CDR1 and CDR2 from the germline V gene are SGHTA and FQGTGA. The CDR3 consists of 14 residues. The CDR3 bases are TGTGCCAGCAGCCTAGCCGGGGGGGCGAAGACCCAGTACTTC. Its protein product is CASSLAGGAKTQYF.

CDR3 amino acids: CASSPGNSGANVLTF. CDR3 nucleotides: TGTGCCAGCTCACCAGGGAACTCTGGGGCCAACGTCCTGACTTTC. This sequence joins TRBV18 and TRBJ2-6; D is unresolved. Looked up from germline, CDR1 is KGHSH and CDR2 is LQKENI. CDR3 length: 15 amino acids. The V end lost 2 bases, the J end lost 0 bases, and 5 bases lay between the germline ends.

The rearrangement uses TRBV7-9 and TRBJ2-5; 12 bases match TRBD1. CDR1 and CDR2 from the germline V gene are SEHNR and FQNEAQ (reference sequence). V shed 2 bases and J 5 bases; nucleotides not matched to a gene: 6. There are 16 residues in the CDR3. CDR3: CASSLSGTGGAETQYF. The CDR3 nucleotides read TGTGCCAGCAGCTTATCCGGGACAGGGGGCGCGGAGACCCAGTACTTC.